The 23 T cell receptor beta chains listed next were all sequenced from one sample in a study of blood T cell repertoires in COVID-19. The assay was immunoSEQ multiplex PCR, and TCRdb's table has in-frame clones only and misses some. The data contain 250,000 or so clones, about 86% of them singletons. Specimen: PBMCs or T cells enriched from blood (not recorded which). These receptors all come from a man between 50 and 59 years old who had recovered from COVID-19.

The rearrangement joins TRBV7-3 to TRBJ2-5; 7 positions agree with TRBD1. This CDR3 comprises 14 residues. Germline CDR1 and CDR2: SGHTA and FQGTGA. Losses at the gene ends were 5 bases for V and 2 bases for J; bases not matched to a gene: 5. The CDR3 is CASSPDREQETQYF. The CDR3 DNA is TGTGCCAGCAGCCCTGACAGGGAACAAGAGACCCAGTACTTC.

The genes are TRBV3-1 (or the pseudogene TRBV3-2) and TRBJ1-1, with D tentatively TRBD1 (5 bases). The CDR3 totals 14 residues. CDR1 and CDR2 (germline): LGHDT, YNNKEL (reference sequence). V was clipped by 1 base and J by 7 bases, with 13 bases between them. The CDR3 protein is CASSQVAGNLEAFF. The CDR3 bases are TGTGCCAGCAGCCAAGTTGCAGGGAACCTTGAAGCTTTCTTT.

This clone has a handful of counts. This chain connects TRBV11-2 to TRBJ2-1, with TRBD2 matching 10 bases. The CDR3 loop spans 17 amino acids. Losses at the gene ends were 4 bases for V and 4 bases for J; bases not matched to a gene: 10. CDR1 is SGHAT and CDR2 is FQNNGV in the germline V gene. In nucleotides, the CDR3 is TGTGCCAGCAGCTCCCGGTTCTCTAGCGGGGGTTACAATGAGCAGTTCTTC. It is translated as CASSSRFSSGGYNEQFF. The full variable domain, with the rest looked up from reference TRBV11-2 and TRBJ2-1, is EAGVAQSPRYKIIEKRQSVAFWCNPISGHATLYWYQQILGQGPKLLIQFQNNGVVDDSQLPKDRFSAERLKGVDSTLKIQPAKLEDSAVYLCASSSRFSSGGYNEQFFGPGTRLTVL.

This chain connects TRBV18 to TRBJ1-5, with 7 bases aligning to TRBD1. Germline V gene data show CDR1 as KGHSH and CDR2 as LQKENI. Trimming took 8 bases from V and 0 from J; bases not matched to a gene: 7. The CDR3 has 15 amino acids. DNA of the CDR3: TGTGCCAGCGCCCAAGGGACAGCTAGCAATCAGCCCCAGCATTTT. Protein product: CASAQGTASNQPQHF.

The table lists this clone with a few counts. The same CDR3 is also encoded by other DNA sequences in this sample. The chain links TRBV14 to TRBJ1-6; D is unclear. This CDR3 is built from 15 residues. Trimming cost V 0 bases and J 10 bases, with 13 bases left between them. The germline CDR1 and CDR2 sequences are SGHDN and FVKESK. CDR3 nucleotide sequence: TGTGCCAGCAGCCAAGATCCCGCGGGGAGGTCACCCCTCCACTTT. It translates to CASSQDPAGRSPLHF.

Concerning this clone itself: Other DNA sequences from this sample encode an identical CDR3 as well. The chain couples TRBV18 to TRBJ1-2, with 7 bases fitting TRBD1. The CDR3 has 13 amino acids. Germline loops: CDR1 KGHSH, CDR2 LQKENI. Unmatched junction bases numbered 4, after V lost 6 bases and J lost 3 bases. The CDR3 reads CASSPGTDYGYTF. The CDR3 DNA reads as TGTGCCAGCTCGCCCGGGACAGACTATGGCTACACCTTC.

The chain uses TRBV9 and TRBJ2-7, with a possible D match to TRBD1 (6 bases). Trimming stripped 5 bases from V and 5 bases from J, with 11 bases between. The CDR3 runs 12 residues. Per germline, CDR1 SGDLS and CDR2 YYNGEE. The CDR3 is CASSLQGNEQYF. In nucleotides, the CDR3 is TGTGCCAGCAGTCTACAGGGTAACGAGCAGTACTTC.

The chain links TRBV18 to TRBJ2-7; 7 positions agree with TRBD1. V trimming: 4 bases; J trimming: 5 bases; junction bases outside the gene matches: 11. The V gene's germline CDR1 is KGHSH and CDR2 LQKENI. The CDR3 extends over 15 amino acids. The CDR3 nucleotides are TGTGCCAGCTCACGCGACAGGGTCCGAGGGGACGAGCAGTACTTC. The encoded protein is CASSRDRVRGDEQYF.

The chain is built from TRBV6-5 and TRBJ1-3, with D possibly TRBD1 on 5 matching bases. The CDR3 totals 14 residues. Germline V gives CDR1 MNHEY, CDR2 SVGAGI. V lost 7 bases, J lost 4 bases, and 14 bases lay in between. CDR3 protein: CASKFSGGGNTIYF. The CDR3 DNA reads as TGTGCCAGCAAGTTCTCGGGGGGGGGAAACACCATATATTTT.

The CDR3 sequence is CASSVAGGRGTDTQYF. In DNA, the CDR3 is TGTGCCAGCAGCGTAGCTGGCGGGAGGGGAACAGATACGCAGTATTTT. V usage is TRBV9 and J usage is TRBJ2-3, with 9 bases identical to TRBD2. J lost 3 bases, V lost 0 bases, and 5 bases had no gene match. Per germline, CDR1 SGDLS and CDR2 YYNGEE. CDR3 length equals 16 residues.

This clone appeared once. The DNA for the CDR3 is TGCGCCAGCAGCTTGAGGGGACAGGCCAACGTGGGTAATGAAAAACTGTTTTTT. It encodes CASSLRGQANVGNEKLFF. The chain couples TRBV5-1 to TRBJ1-4; TRBD1 matches at 8 bases. V lost 1 base to trimming and J lost 4 bases; unmatched junction nucleotides: 12. Germline assignment: CDR1 SGHRS and CDR2 YFSETQ. The CDR3 consists of 18 residues.

DNA for the CDR3: TGTGCCAGCAGCCAAGACCACCTAGACAGCTACTGGAACACCGGGGAGCTGTTTTTT. This gives the protein CASSQDHLDSYWNTGELFF. V is TRBV14 and J is TRBJ2-2, with D tentatively TRBD1 (5 bases). V was cut by 0 bases and J by 1 base, with 18 bases left in between. CDR3 length equals 19 residues. CDR1 and CDR2 from the germline V gene are SGHDN and FVKESK.

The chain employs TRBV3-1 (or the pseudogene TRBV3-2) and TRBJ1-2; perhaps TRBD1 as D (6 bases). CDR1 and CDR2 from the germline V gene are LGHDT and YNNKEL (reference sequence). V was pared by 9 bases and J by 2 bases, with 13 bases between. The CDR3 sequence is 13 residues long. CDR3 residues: CASSVQGNYGYTF. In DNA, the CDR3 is TGTGCCAGTTCTGTACAGGGAAACTATGGCTACACCTTC.

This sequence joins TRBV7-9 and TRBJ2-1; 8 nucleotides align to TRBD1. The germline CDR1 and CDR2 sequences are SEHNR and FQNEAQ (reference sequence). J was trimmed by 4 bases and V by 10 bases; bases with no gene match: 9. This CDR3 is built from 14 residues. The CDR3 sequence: CATRGTGEYNEQFF. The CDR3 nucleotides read TGTGCCACCCGAGGGACAGGTGAATACAATGAGCAGTTCTTC.

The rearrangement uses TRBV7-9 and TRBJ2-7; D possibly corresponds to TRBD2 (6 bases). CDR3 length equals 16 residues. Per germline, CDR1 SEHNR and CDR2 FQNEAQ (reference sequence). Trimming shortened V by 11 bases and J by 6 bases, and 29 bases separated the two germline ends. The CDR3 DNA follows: TGTGCCCTAGGGCCTTTAGCTGGCACGGGAGTAGGCGAGCAGTACTTC. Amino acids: CALGPLAGTGVGEQYF.

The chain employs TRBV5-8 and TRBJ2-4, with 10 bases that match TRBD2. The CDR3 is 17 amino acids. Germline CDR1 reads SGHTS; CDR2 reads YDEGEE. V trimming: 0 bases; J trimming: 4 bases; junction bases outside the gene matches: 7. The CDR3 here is CASSLVASGSLKNIQYF. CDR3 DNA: TGTGCCAGCAGCTTGGTAGCTAGCGGGAGCCTTAAAAACATTCAGTACTTC.

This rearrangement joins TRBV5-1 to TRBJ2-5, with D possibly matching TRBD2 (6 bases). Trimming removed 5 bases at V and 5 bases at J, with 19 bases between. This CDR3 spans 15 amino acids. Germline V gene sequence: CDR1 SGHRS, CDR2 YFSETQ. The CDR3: CASSPGGVRAETQYF. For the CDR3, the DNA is TGCGCCAGCAGTCCTGGAGGGGTCAGGGCCGAGACCCAGTACTTC. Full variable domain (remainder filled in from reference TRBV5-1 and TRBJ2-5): KAGVTQTPRYLIKTRGQQVTLSCSPISGHRSVSWYQQTPGQGLQFLFEYFSETQRNKGNFPGRFSGRQFSNSRSEMNVSTLELGDSALYLCASSPGGVRAETQYFGPGTRLLVL.

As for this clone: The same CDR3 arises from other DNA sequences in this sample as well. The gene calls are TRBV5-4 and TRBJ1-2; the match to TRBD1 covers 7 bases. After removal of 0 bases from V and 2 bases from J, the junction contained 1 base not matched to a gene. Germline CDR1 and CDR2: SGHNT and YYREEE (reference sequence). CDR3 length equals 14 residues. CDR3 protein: CASSLGQGNYGYTF. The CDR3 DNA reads TGTGCCAGCAGCTTGGGACAGGGAAACTATGGCTACACCTTC.

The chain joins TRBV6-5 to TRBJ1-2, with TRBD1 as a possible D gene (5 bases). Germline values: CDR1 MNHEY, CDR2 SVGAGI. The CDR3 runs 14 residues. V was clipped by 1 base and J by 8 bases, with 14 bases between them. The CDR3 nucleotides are TGTGCCAGCAGTTACTTGGACACCGGGGGGGGCTACACCTTC. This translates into CASSYLDTGGGYTF.

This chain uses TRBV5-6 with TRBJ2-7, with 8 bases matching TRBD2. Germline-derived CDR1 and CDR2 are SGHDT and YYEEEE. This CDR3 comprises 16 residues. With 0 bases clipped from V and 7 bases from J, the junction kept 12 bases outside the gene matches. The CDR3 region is CASSLVSRVAGSEQYF. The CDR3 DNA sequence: TGTGCCAGCAGCTTGGTATCTAGGGTAGCGGGATCGGAGCAGTACTTC. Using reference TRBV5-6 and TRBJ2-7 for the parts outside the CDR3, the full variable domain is DAGVTQSPTHLIKTRGQQVTLRCSPKSGHDTVSWYQQALGQGPQFIFQYYEEEERQRGNFPDRFSGHQFPNYSSELNVNALLLGDSALYLCASSLVSRVAGSEQYFGPGTRLTVT.

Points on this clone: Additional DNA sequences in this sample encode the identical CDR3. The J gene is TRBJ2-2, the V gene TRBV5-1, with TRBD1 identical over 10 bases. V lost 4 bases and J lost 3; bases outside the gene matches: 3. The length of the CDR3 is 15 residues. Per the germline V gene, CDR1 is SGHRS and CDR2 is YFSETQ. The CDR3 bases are TGCGCCAGCAGCCTGGACAGGGGGGACACCGGGGAGCTGTTTTTT. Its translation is CASSLDRGDTGELFF. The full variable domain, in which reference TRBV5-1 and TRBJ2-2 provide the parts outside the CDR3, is KAGVTQTPRYLIKTRGQQVTLSCSPISGHRSVSWYQQTPGQGLQFLFEYFSETQRNKGNFPGRFSGRQFSNSRSEMNVSTLELGDSALYLCASSLDRGDTGELFFGEGSRLTVL.

The DNA of the CDR3 is TGCGCCAGCAGCCGGGAGGGCCTGGACGAGCAGTACTTC. It translates to CASSREGLDEQYF. The genes are TRBV10-1 and TRBJ2-7; TRBD2 matches 8 bases. Germline CDR1 WNHNN, CDR2 SYGVQD (reference sequence). The CDR3 spans 13 residues. The V segment lost 6 bases and the J segment 5 bases; nucleotides outside the gene matches: 6.

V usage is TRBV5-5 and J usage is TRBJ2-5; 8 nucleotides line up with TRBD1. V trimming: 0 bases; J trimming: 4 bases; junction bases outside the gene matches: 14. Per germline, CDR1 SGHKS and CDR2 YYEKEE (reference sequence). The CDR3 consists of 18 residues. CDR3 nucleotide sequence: TGTGCCAGCAGCTTGGTAGCCCTCAGGGGGCAACAGGGAGAGACCCAGTACTTC. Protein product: CASSLVALRGQQGETQYF.